This TCR beta chain was sequenced for a study of PD-1 blockade in classical Hodgkin lymphoma. CDR3 length equals 13 residues. Germline trimming cut 4 bases from V and 4 bases from J; bases unmatched to any gene: 3. Germline values: CDR1 SQVTM, CDR2 ANQGSEA. Using immunoSEQ multiplex PCR, the repertoire was profiled, and TCRdb retains in-frame clones only, with some absent. The sample lists about 98,000 clones; around 90% were seen once. The patients all showed relapse after autologous stem cell transplantation, while their brentuximab vedotin exposure varied. Specimen: peripheral blood mononuclear cells (PBMCs), collected at baseline. The clonotype was recovered from a human donor with classical Hodgkin lymphoma. V is TRBV29-1 and J is TRBJ2-2, with TRBD1 identical over 7 bases. The CDR3 region is CSVGYRGTGELFF. The CDR3 DNA follows: TGCAGCGTTGGGTACAGGGGCACCGGGGAGCTGTTTTTT.